One T cell receptor (beta chain) is described in this entry. The antigen remains undetermined. Treatment of the sample: 15 to 20 received Ad26.COV2.S at low or high dose, single or two shots; several received placebo; per-sample allocation not given. Each sample was drawn 63 days after the first injection (of vaccine or placebo). The sample came from a Boston adult aged 18-55 years. Wuhan-strain SARS-CoV-2 spike was expressed by the Ad26 vector that made up the vaccine. TCRdb keeps only in-frame clones here, not all; method: immunoSEQ multiplex PCR. Among 400,000 to 500,000 clones, around 89% were seen once, and the ten largest hold roughly 4%. This entry belongs to a study of Ad26.COV2.S vaccination and SARS-CoV-2 variants. Study-level information: Participants got Ad26.COV2.S intramuscularly, once or twice 56 days apart.

Trimming removed 3 bases at V and 9 bases at J, with 14 bases between. Germline V lookup: CDR1 LNHDA, CDR2 SQIVND (reference sequence). The CDR3 runs 13 residues. General study findings and limits: Total T cell responses may have been underestimated by the TCR breadth and depth analyses.

The receptor was isolated from a person between 18 and 65 years old who received the Ad26.COV2.S COVID-19 vaccine or a placebo. The source material was peripheral blood, sampled in a trial of Ad26.COV2.S vaccine versus placebo. V usage is TRBV19 and J usage is TRBJ2-5, with a possible D match to TRBD1 (5 bases). CDR3 sequence (DNA): TGTGCCAGTAGTATTGGGGCGGCCTCGGCCCAGTACTTC. This codes for CASSIGAASAQYF.